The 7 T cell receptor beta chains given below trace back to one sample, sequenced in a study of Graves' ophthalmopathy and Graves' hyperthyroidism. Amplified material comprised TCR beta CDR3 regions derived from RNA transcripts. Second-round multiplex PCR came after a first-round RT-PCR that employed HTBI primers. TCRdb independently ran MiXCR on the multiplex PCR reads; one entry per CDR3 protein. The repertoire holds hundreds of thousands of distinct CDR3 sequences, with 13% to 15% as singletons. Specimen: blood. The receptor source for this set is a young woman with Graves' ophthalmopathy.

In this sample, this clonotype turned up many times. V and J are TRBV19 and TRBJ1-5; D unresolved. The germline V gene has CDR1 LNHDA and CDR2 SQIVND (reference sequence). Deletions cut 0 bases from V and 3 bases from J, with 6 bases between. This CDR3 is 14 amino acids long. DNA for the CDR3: TGTGCCAGTAGTATAGAGGGTCTCAATCAGCCCCAGCATTTT. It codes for CASSIEGLNQPQHF.

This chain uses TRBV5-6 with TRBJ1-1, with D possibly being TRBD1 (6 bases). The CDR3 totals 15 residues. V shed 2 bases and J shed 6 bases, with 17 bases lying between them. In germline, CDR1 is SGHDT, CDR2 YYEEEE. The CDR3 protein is CASSFFSWGRAEAFF. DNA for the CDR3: TGTGCCAGCAGCTTTTTCTCTTGGGGGCGAGCTGAAGCTTTCTTT.

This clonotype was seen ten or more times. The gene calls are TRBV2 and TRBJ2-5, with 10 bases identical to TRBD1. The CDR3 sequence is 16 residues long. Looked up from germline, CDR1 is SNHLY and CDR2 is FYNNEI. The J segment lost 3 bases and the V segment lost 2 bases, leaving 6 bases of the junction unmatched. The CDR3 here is CASSETTDRGKETQYF. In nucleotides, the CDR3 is TGTGCCAGCAGTGAAACGACGGACAGGGGGAAAGAGACCCAGTACTTC.

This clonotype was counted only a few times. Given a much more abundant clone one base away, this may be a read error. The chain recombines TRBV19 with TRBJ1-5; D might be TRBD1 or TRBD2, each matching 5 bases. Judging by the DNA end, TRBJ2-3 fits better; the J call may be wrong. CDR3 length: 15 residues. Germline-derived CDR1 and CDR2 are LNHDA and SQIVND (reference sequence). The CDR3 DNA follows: TGTGCCAGTAGTCCTCGCAAGAGGGGTGTTCAGCCCCAGTATTTT. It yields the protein CASSPRKRGVQPQYF.

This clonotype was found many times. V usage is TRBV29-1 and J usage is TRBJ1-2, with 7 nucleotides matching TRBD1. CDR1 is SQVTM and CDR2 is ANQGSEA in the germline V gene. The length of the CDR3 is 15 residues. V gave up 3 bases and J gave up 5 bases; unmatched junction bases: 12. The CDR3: CSVDGGEGAQYGYTF. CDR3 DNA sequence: TGCAGCGTTGATGGAGGGGAGGGGGCGCAATATGGCTACACCTTC. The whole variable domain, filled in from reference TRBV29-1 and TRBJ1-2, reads SAVISQKPSRDICQRGTSLTIQCQVDSQVTMMFWYRQQPGQSLTLIATANQGSEATYESGFVIDKFPISRPNLTFSTLTVSNMSPEDSSIYLCSVDGGEGAQYGYTFGSGTRLTVV.

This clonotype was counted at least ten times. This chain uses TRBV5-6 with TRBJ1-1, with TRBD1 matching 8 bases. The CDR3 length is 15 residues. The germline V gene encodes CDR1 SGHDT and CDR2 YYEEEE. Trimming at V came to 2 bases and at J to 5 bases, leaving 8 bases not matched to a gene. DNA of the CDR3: TGTGCCAGCAGCTTCTCGACAGGGGTTTCGACTGAAGCTTTCTTT. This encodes CASSFSTGVSTEAFF.

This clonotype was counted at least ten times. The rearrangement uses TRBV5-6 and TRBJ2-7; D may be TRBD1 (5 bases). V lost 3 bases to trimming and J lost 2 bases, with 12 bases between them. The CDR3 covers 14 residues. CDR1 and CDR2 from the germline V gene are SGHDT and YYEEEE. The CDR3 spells CASSWEGETYEQYF. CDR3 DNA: TGTGCCAGCAGCTGGGAAGGGGAAACCTACGAGCAGTACTTC.